The TCR beta chain under discussion was sequenced for a study of blood T cell repertoires in COVID-19. About the research overall: The study drew acute and convalescent COVID-19 samples from the United States, Italy and Spain. Sources were T cells, B-cell-depleted T cells, or PBMCs; the material itself was cDNA or gDNA.

Germline CDR1 reads LGHNA; CDR2 reads YNFKEQ. Trimming left V 4 bases short and J 1 base short, with 21 bases between. The CDR3 loop spans 18 amino acids. Methods used by the authors: It was from reference gene primer amplification that nucleated cell counts were estimated. The protocol was immunoSEQ multiplex PCR, while the TCRdb copy is restricted to in-frame clones and leaves out a portion. For V, J and clone size, that table is used; D and trimming come from the DNA. Of some 20,000 clones detected, around 92% appear once; the ten largest clones hold less than 6%. V is TRBV4-2 and J is TRBJ2-3, with a weak D call TRBD2 (6 bases). What was sequenced was peripheral blood. The sequence was obtained from a human donor in a cohort sampled during active COVID-19. CDR3 coding DNA: TGTGCCAGCAGCCGAGATTTAGCGGAAGCCCCGCGCACAGATACGCAGTATTTT. Residues: CASSRDLAEAPRTDTQYF.